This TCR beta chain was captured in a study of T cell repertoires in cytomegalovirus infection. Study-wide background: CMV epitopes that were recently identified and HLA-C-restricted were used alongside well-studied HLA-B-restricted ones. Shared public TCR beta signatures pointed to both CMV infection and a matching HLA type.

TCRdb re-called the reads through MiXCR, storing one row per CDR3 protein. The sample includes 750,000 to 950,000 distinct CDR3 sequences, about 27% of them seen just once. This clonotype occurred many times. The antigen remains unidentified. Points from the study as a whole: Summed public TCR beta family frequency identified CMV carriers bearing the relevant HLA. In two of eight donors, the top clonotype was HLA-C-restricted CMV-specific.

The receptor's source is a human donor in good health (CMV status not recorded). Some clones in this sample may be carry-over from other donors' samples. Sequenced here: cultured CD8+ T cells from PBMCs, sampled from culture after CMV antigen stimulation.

As DNA, the CDR3 is TGTGCCAGCAGCTTTAACGGCTACACCGGGGAGCTGTTTTTT. It is translated as CASSFNGYTGELFF. The rearrangement uses TRBV7-2 and TRBJ2-2, with D unclear. The CDR3 is 14 amino acids. Trimming took 3 bases from V and 3 from J, leaving 8 bases between them. Germline V gene sequence: CDR1 SGHTA, CDR2 FQGNSA.